This T cell receptor (beta chain) was recovered during a study of blood T cell repertoires in COVID-19. Under the authors' procedure: Nucleated cell number was recorded as an estimate derived from reference gene primer amplification. Clones were read by immunoSEQ multiplex PCR, and TCRdb kept only the in-frame ones, dropping some. That table is the source of V, J and clone size, and D and trimming were worked out from the DNA. The sample shows approximately 260,000 clones, 70% to 90% of them seen only once. The CDR3 has 13 residues. The V end lost 6 bases, the J end lost 4 bases, and 9 bases lay between the germline ends. CDR1 and CDR2 (germline): MNHEY, SVGAGI.

This TCR was recovered from a woman aged 45-59 years who had been exposed to COVID-19. The rearrangement uses TRBV6-5 and TRBJ1-4; D not certain. The specimen sequenced was PBMCs or T cells enriched from blood (not recorded which). CDR3 DNA: TGTGCCAGCAGCCGGAGATTTAATGAAAAACTGTTTTTT. Its translation: CASSRRFNEKLFF.